This TCR beta chain was sequenced in a study of blood T cell repertoires in COVID-19. About the research overall: Spain, Italy and the United States supplied samples that represented acute and convalescent COVID-19. The cDNA or gDNA used as material had been derived from T cells, B-cell-depleted T cells, or PBMCs.

In the original analysis: Amplifying reference gene primers gave estimates of nucleated cell counts. Assay: immunoSEQ multiplex PCR; the TCRdb copy retains only in-frame clones and omits some. The V and J calls and clone size were taken over from that table, and D and trimming were inferred from the DNA. Of more than 150,000 clones in the sample, roughly 90% are singletons; the top ten hold about 20%. The source of this sequence is a man aged 65-85 years with active or convalescent COVID-19. Source material: peripheral blood.

CDR3 coding DNA: TGTGCCAGCAGCCGCCCGGTAGTTAGGCCGGGGTCCTCTGGAAACACCATATATTTT. Protein product: CASSRPVVRPGSSGNTIYF. V and J are TRBV7-9 and TRBJ1-3, with D unclear. This CDR3 is built from 19 residues. Trimming removed 5 bases from V and 0 bases from J, with 23 bases in between. Germline V gives CDR1 SEHNR, CDR2 FQNEAQ (reference sequence).